Shown below are 4 T cell receptor beta chains from a single sample sequenced in a study of T cell clonality in common variable immunodeficiency. Study observations and caveats: Fewer deletions and N-nucleotide insertions were reportedly seen in common variable immunodeficiency TCR beta sequences.

Clones were sequenced by immunoSEQ multiplex PCR, and TCRdb holds only the in-frame ones, with some missing. The sample was found to contain about 33,000 clones, and every one recurs. These receptors lack a known antigen. The sequencing input was peripheral blood mononuclear cells. The receptors come from a human donor with common variable immunodeficiency.

A note on this clone: The read finishes 3 residues shy of the CDR3 end, and the germline J gene is used to complete it. V gene TRBV18 combines with J gene TRBJ2-7; D may be TRBD1 or TRBD2 (6 bases each). The germline V gene encodes CDR1 KGHSH and CDR2 LQKENI. V was shortened by 3 bases and J by 2 bases, with 17 bases between the two germline ends. The CDR3 length is 16 residues. The CDR3 loop reads CASSPEAPGEAYEQYF. The sequenced part of the CDR3 DNA is TGTGCCAGCTCACCTGAGGCACCAGGGGAGGCCTACGAG.

This clone was detected only a few times. The read terminates 3 residues before the CDR3 end, so the remaining end is supplied by the germline J gene. The chain combines TRBV18 with TRBJ2-6, with 9 positions matching TRBD2. After removal of 6 bases from V and 0 bases from J, the junction contained 6 bases not matched to a gene. The CDR3 consists of 17 residues. Germline-derived CDR1 and CDR2 are KGHSH and LQKENI. The DNA read from the CDR3 is TGTGCCAGCTCTCTAGCAGCGGGGGGCTCTGGGGCCAACGTC. This codes for CASSLAAGGSGANV. In full, the CDR3 is CASSLAAGGSGANVLTF.

As concerns this clone: The read stops 3 residues short of the end of the CDR3; the missing end is completed from the germline J gene. The chain uses TRBV7-2 and TRBJ2-7; TRBD1 matches at 7 bases. Trimming cost V 4 bases and J 3 bases; bases outside gene matches: 6. The V gene's germline CDR1 is SGHTA and CDR2 FQGNSA. This CDR3 spans 14 amino acids. CDR3 DNA (partial): TGTGCCAGCAGCTCGGGACAGCTCAACTACGAG. Amino acids: CASSSGQLNYE. The entire CDR3 is CASSSGQLNYEQYF.

This clone was detected ten times or more. Coverage ceases 3 residues before the CDR3 finishes, and the germline J gene fills in the end. V gene TRBV2 combines with J gene TRBJ2-1; 11 bases agree with TRBD2. Germline V CDR1 and CDR2: SNHLY, FYNNEI. V lost 4 bases and J lost 0; bases outside the gene matches: 2. This CDR3 is built from 16 residues. CDR3 DNA, as far as it was read: TGTGCCAGCAGTGGGCTAGCGGGGGGCTCCTACAATGAG. It specifies CASSGLAGGSYNE. The whole CDR3 sequence reads CASSGLAGGSYNEQFF.